These 32 T cell receptor beta chains share one sample of origin, sequenced in a study of vaccination and CD4 T cells after COVID-19. Cultured CD4+ T cells had their DNA profiled by the Oncomine TCR Beta short-read assay. TCRdb redid the calling of the PCR reads with MiXCR, one entry per CDR3 protein. The sample contains 15,000 or so distinct CDR3 sequences, approximately 65% of which appear only once. These receptors have no identified antigens. Indicated treatment: roughly ten-day PBMC culture with coronavirus spike peptide pools or control peptides (ViraFEST assay). Sequencing was done on a sample of CD4+ T cells from blood, cultured in vitro. Receptor source: a human donor who had recovered from COVID-19.

The table lists this clonotype with a few counts. The gene calls are TRBV7-2 and TRBJ2-2, with D maybe TRBD2 (6 bases). Between the trimmed V and J ends, which lost 9 bases and 4 bases, there was a span of 18 bases. There are 15 residues in the CDR3. Germline lookup yields CDR1 SGHTA and CDR2 FQGNSA. This chain's CDR3 is CASNSGSQVTGELFF. DNA of the CDR3: TGTGCCAGTAATAGCGGATCGCAAGTCACCGGGGAGCTGTTTTTT.

This clonotype has more than one count but fewer than ten. The gene calls are TRBV7-9 and TRBJ1-1, with TRBD1 matching 7 bases. Trimming cost V 2 bases and J 5 bases; bases outside gene matches: 20. Germline-derived CDR1 and CDR2 are SEHNR and FQNEAQ (reference sequence). CDR3 length: 19 amino acids. The CDR3 region has the DNA TGTGCCAGCAGCTTATTAGTGTGGGCCCCAGGGGGTGGTGCGACTGAAGCTTTCTTT. It encodes CASSLLVWAPGGGATEAFF.

This clonotype is medium-sized within its sample. The chain links TRBV7-2 to TRBJ1-4, with D hard to call. This CDR3 is built from 13 residues. Germline CDR1 SGHTA, CDR2 FQGNSA. Trimming left V 1 base short and J 11 bases short, with 11 bases between. The CDR3 region is CASSLGVAAKLFF. CDR3 bases: TGTGCCAGCAGCTTAGGGGTTGCGGCTAAACTGTTTTTT.

This clonotype has a handful of counts. The V call is TRBV19, the J call TRBJ1-2; D not resolved. Germline values: CDR1 LNHDA, CDR2 SQIVND (reference sequence). The CDR3 is made up of 12 amino acids. V dropped 7 bases and J dropped 8 bases, with 14 bases sitting between them. This CDR3 is CASTQTQSGYTF. CDR3 in DNA: TGTGCCAGTACCCAAACACAGAGCGGCTACACCTTC.

The chain couples TRBV12-3 or TRBV12-4 to TRBJ1-4; D remains ambiguous. CDR3 length: 15 amino acids. V lost 5 bases to trimming and J lost 4 bases, with 14 bases between them. CDR3 sequence reads: CASSAGGKLNEKLFF. The CDR3 DNA is TGTGCCAGCAGTGCGGGCGGGAAGCTTAATGAAAAACTGTTTTTT.

This clonotype was seen once. The chain joins TRBV7-9 to TRBJ2-3; D gene uncertain. The CDR3 runs to 12 residues. The V and J ends lost 7 bases and 0 bases respectively, with 5 bases between them. Germline CDR1 SEHNR, CDR2 FQNEAQ (reference sequence). Here the CDR3 reads CASTPSTDTQYF. The CDR3 DNA follows: TGTGCCAGCACACCTAGCACAGATACGCAGTATTTT.

This clonotype was counted only a few times. J is TRBJ1-2 and V is TRBV7-9, with unresolved D. CDR3 length equals 14 residues. CDR1 SEHNR and CDR2 FQNEAQ come from the germline V gene (reference sequence). With 1 base removed from V and 2 bases from J, the gap between germline ends came to 8 bases. The CDR3 is CASSLVSTNYGYTF. In DNA, the CDR3 is TGTGCCAGCAGCTTAGTCTCGACGAACTATGGCTACACCTTC.

The chain couples TRBV5-1 to TRBJ1-2; 7 nucleotides match TRBD1. CDR1 is SGHRS, CDR2 YFSETQ, per germline. V dropped 2 bases and J dropped 6; count of bases not matched to a gene: 7. The CDR3 is 14 residues long. The CDR3 DNA follows: TGCGCCAGCAGCTTCAAGATACAGGGGAATGGCTACACCTTC. Translating gives CASSFKIQGNGYTF.

This rearrangement joins TRBV24-1 to TRBJ1-5; no reliable D call. The CDR3 is 15 amino acids. The germline V and J ends were trimmed by 6 bases and 0 bases, with 11 bases remaining between them. Germline CDR1 KGHDR, CDR2 SFDVKD. The CDR3 protein is CATSPSHGSNQPQHF. CDR3 bases: TGTGCCACCAGTCCGTCACACGGTAGCAATCAGCCCCAGCATTTT.

A few counts support this clonotype. The chain couples TRBV7-2 to TRBJ1-2; D is unresolved. The CDR3 loop spans 11 amino acids. Between the trimmed V and J ends, which lost 5 bases and 5 bases, there was a span of 6 bases. Germline assignment: CDR1 SGHTA and CDR2 FQGNSA. The CDR3: CASSISYGYTF. The CDR3 DNA follows: TGTGCCAGCAGCATTAGTTATGGCTACACCTTC.

The chain uses TRBV4-2 and TRBJ2-4; the match to TRBD2 covers 13 bases. The germline CDR1 and CDR2 sequences are LGHNA and YNFKEQ. The trim removed 4 bases at V and 1 base at J, leaving 4 bases unmatched. The CDR3 is 17 residues long. The CDR3 region has the DNA TGTGCCAGCAGCCCAGAGACTAGCGGGAGGGCCAAAAACATTCAGTACTTC. This codes for CASSPETSGRAKNIQYF.

The chain joins TRBV2 to TRBJ2-3, with D uncertain. Trimming took 7 bases from V and 4 from J, leaving 9 bases between them. The CDR3 is 12 amino acids. Germline CDR1 reads SNHLY; CDR2 reads FYNNEI. The CDR3 region has the DNA TGTGCCAGCAAGGAGTCCGCAGATACGCAGTATTTT. Amino acid sequence: CASKESADTQYF.

This clonotype was seen only a few times. V and J are TRBV7-6 and TRBJ2-7, with 9 bases matching TRBD1. The CDR3 has 13 residues. Germline V CDR1 and CDR2: SGHVS, FNYEAQ. V lost 5 bases, J lost 3 bases, and 2 bases stayed unmatched. Here the CDR3 reads CASSTDRGYEQYF. The CDR3 DNA is TGTGCCAGCAGCACGGACAGGGGCTACGAGCAGTACTTC.

This chain links TRBV6-5 with TRBJ1-5, with unresolved D. This CDR3 is built from 14 residues. CDR1 MNHEY and CDR2 SVGAGI come from the germline V gene. Trimming removed 0 bases at V and 7 bases at J, with 10 bases between. CDR3 DNA sequence: TGTGCCAGCAGTTACTCGCAAGGTGGACAGCCCCAGCATTTT. Protein sequence: CASSYSQGGQPQHF.

This sequence joins TRBV7-8 and TRBJ1-5; D uncertain. Germline-derived CDR1 and CDR2 are SGHVS and FQNEAQ. Trimming took 5 bases from V and 8 from J, leaving 22 bases between them. This CDR3 contains 16 residues. CDR3: CASSGPSGLPPEPQHF. The CDR3 region has the DNA TGTGCCAGCAGCGGTCCCTCCGGACTGCCGCCGGAGCCCCAGCATTTT.

V and J are TRBV2 and TRBJ2-5; possibly TRBD1 for D (6 bases). The CDR3 extends over 15 amino acids. CDR1 SNHLY and CDR2 FYNNEI come from the germline V gene. The V end lost 0 bases, the J end lost 5 bases, and 13 bases lay between the germline ends. CDR3 DNA: TGTGCCAGCAGTGAAGCGCAGGGGCGCGGGGAGACCCAGTACTTC. Residues: CASSEAQGRGETQYF. Combining the CDR3 with reference TRBV2 and TRBJ2-5 gives the whole variable domain EPEVTQTPSHQVTQMGQEVILRCVPISNHLYFYWYRQILGQKVEFLVSFYNNEISEKSEIFDDQFSVERPDGSNFTLKIRSTKLEDSAMYFCASSEAQGRGETQYFGPGTRLLVL.

The rearrangement joins TRBV11-2 to TRBJ2-7, with D possibly being TRBD1 (5 bases). The CDR3 consists of 14 residues. Between the trimmed V and J ends, which lost 5 bases and 0 bases, there was a span of 11 bases. Germline-derived CDR1 and CDR2 are SGHAT and FQNNGV. CDR3 loop: CASSRTHSSYEQYF. DNA for the CDR3: TGTGCCAGCAGCCGGACACATAGCTCCTACGAGCAGTACTTC.

The gene calls are TRBV20-1 and TRBJ2-5, with D uncertain. Germline loops: CDR1 DFQATT, CDR2 SNEGSKA (reference sequence). The CDR3 loop spans 13 amino acids. V was shortened by 6 bases and J by 5 bases, with 16 bases between the two germline ends. CDR3 residues: CSAADNLSETQYF. Written as DNA, the CDR3 is TGCAGTGCGGCGGATAATCTCTCGGAGACCCAGTACTTC.

The chain couples TRBV19 to TRBJ1-2; D is ambiguous. CDR3 length: 14 amino acids. The germline CDR1 and CDR2 sequences are LNHDA and SQIVND (reference sequence). V was trimmed by 6 bases and J by 4 bases, leaving 15 bases between them. The CDR3 DNA sequence: TGTGCCAGTAGAAACCATGTGGGGTCCTATGGCTACACCTTC. Amino acid sequence: CASRNHVGSYGYTF.

This clonotype has a handful of counts. The CDR3 DNA reads TGTGCCAGCACCGTACAGGGATATAGCAATCAGCCCCAGCATTTT. Its translation is CASTVQGYSNQPQHF. V and J are TRBV6-1 and TRBJ1-5; tentatively, D is TRBD1 (6 bases). This CDR3 spans 15 amino acids. Deletions cut 7 bases from V and 0 bases from J, with 13 bases between. CDR1 and CDR2 (germline): MNHNS, SASEGT.

V usage is TRBV6-4 and J usage is TRBJ1-1; weak D call: TRBD1 (5 bases). The CDR3 sequence is 18 residues long. V gave up 6 bases and J gave up 1 base, with 24 bases separating them. CDR1 and CDR2 (germline): MRHNA, SNTAGT. CDR3 protein: CASSRDLLAQPSNTEAFF. In DNA, the CDR3 is TGTGCCAGCAGCAGGGACCTATTGGCCCAACCTTCGAACACTGAAGCTTTCTTT.

CDR3: CSASPGTDNQPQHF. CDR3 bases: TGCAGTGCCTCTCCCGGGACAGATAATCAGCCCCAGCATTTT. V usage is TRBV20-1 and J usage is TRBJ1-5, with TRBD1 identical over 7 bases. Trimming took 6 bases from V and 4 from J; bases not matched to a gene: 9. Looked up from germline, CDR1 is DFQATT and CDR2 is SNEGSKA (reference sequence). The CDR3 totals 14 residues.

Written as DNA, the CDR3 is TGTGCCAGCAGCGGGGGACAGGGCAACTATGGCTACACCTTC. Translated: CASSGGQGNYGYTF. The V call is TRBV7-6, the J call TRBJ1-2; 9 bases agree with TRBD1. The CDR3 spans 14 residues. Germline assignment: CDR1 SGHVS and CDR2 FNYEAQ. Germline trimming cut 5 bases from V and 2 bases from J; bases unmatched to any gene: 3.

The chain is built from TRBV12-3 or TRBV12-4 and TRBJ1-2; TRBD1 matches at 10 bases. CDR3 length: 15 residues. Unmatched junction bases numbered 4, after V lost 4 bases and J lost 2 bases. This CDR3 reads CASSSVDRGNYGYTF. Written as DNA, the CDR3 is TGTGCCAGCAGTTCCGTGGACAGGGGGAACTATGGCTACACCTTC.

The CDR3 DNA sequence: TGCGCCAGCAGTACAGCTCGGAACACTGAAGCTTTCTTT. It codes for CASSTARNTEAFF. The chain employs TRBV10-1 and TRBJ1-1; D remains ambiguous. The V end was cut by 5 bases, the J end by 1 base, with 8 bases between. The CDR3 runs 13 residues. From germline, CDR1 is WNHNN and CDR2 SYGVQD (reference sequence).

The chain carries TRBV20-1 and TRBJ2-7; 8 bases line up with TRBD2. V lost 3 bases and J lost 5; bases outside the gene matches: 18. CDR1 is DFQATT, CDR2 SNEGSKA, per germline (reference sequence). The CDR3 extends over 17 amino acids. The CDR3 sequence: CSASPLVAGTPYDEQYF. CDR3 nucleotides: TGCAGTGCTAGCCCATTGGTAGCGGGGACCCCTTACGACGAGCAGTACTTC.

CDR3 residues: CASSGQGAGYNEQFF. The DNA of the CDR3 is TGTGCCAGCAGCGGACAGGGGGCGGGATACAATGAGCAGTTCTTC. The J gene is TRBJ2-1, the V gene TRBV28; TRBD1 aligns across 11 bases. The CDR3 has 15 amino acids. CDR1 and CDR2 from the germline V gene are MDHEN and SYDVKM. V dropped 6 bases and J dropped 4; count of bases not matched to a gene: 5.

This chain links TRBV6-9 with TRBJ2-5; 15 positions match TRBD2. J lost 4 bases, V lost 4 bases, and 16 bases had no gene match. The V gene's germline CDR1 is MNHGY and CDR2 SVAAGI. The CDR3 is made up of 20 amino acids. CDR3 DNA: TGTGCCAGCAGTTCCCCCACCCCGGGACTAGCGGGAGGAGGGGGAGAGACCCAGTACTTC. Its translation is CASSSPTPGLAGGGGETQYF.

The CDR3 sequence: CASSSRTTGFGNQPQHF. For the CDR3, the DNA is TGTGCCAGCAGCTCCCGGACTACAGGGTTTGGCAATCAGCCCCAGCATTTT. The V call is TRBV7-2, the J call TRBJ1-5, with D perhaps TRBD1 (6 bases). Germline V gene sequence: CDR1 SGHTA, CDR2 FQGNSA. There are 17 residues in the CDR3. V was cut by 4 bases and J by 2 bases, with 18 bases left in between.

The genes are TRBV6-1 and TRBJ1-6; D not certain. The CDR3 runs to 14 residues. V lost 5 bases and J 7 bases, leaving 12 bases between the germline ends. Germline values: CDR1 MNHNS, CDR2 SASEGT. The CDR3 region has the DNA TGTGCCAGCAGTCATCCCCTTCAAAATTCACCCCTCCACTTT. Its protein is CASSHPLQNSPLHF.

This clonotype showed up just a few times. In DNA form, the CDR3 reads TGTGCCAGCAGTTACCAGTGGAATTCACCCCTCCACTTT. Translated, it gives CASSYQWNSPLHF. The chain is built from TRBV2 and TRBJ1-6; no reliable D call. Trimming pared 5 bases from V and 7 bases from J, leaving 9 bases between. Germline-derived CDR1 and CDR2 are SNHLY and FYNNEI. There are 13 residues in the CDR3.

The chain joins TRBV20-1 to TRBJ1-2, with 9 bases lining up with TRBD1. Trimming removed 4 bases from V and 8 bases from J; junction bases left unmatched: 11. The CDR3 extends over 14 amino acids. Germline lookup yields CDR1 DFQATT and CDR2 SNEGSKA (reference sequence). The CDR3 DNA reads TGCAGTGCTAAAGCTACAGGGGGCGCGGGGGGCTACACCTTC. Protein product: CSAKATGGAGGYTF.